This T cell receptor beta chain originates from a study of T cell changes during pregnancy in multiple sclerosis. Produced via immunoSEQ multiplex PCR; TCRdb's table is partial and in-frame only. The sample has approximately 80,000 clones, 90% to 95% seen once. V was pared by 0 bases and J by 4 bases, with 11 bases between. The CDR3 length is 14 residues. The germline gives CDR1 SGHRS, CDR2 YFSETQ. The chain joins TRBV5-1 to TRBJ2-7; possible D gene TRBD1, 5 bases. This receptor was identified in a female donor in good health, enrolled as a control in a pregnancy study. This sample comprised peripheral blood, obtained in the second trimester of pregnancy. In DNA form, the CDR3 reads TGCGCCAGCAGCTTGGCCCCCCAGGGTTACGAGCAGTACTTC. Translating it yields CASSLAPQGYEQYF.